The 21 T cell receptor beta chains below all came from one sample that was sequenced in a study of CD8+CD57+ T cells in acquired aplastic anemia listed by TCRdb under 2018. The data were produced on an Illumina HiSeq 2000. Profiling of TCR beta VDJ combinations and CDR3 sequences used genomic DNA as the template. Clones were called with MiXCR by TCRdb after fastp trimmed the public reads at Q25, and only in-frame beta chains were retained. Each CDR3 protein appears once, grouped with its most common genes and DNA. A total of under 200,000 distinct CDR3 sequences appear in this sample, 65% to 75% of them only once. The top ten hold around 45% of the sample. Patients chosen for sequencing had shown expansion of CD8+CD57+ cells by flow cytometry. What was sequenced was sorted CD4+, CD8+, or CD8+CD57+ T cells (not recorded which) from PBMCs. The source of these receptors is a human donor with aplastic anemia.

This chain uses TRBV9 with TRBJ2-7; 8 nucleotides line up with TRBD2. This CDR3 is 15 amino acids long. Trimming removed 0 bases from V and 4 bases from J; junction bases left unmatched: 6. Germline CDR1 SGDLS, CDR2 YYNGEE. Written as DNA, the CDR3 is TGTGCCAGCAGCGTAGAAGGAGCGGGAGTATACGAGCAGTACTTC. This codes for CASSVEGAGVYEQYF.

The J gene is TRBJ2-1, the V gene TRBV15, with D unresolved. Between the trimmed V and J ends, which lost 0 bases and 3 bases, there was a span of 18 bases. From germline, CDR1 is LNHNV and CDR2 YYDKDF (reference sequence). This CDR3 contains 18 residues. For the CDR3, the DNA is TGTGCCACCAGCAGAGAGGTCCTGGGCCGGAGTCTCTACAATGAGCAGTTCTTC. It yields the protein CATSREVLGRSLYNEQFF. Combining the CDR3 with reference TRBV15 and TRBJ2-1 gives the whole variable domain DAMVIQNPRYQVTQFGKPVTLSCSQTLNHNVMYWYQQKSSQAPKLLFHYYDKDFNNEADTPDNFQSRRPNTSFCFLDIRSPGLGDTAMYLCATSREVLGRSLYNEQFFGPGTRLTVL.

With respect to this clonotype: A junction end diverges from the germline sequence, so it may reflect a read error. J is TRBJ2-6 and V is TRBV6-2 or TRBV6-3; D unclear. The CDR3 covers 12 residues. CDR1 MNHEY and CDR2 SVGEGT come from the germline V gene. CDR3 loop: CAGSSGANVLTF. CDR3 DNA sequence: TGTGCCGGCAGTTCCGGGGCCAACGTCCTGACTTTC.

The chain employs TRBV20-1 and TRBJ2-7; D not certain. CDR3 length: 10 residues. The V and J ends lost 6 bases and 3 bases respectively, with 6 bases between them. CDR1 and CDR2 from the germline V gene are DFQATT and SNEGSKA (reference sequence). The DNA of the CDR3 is TGCAGTGCCGCCGACTACGAGCAGTACTTC. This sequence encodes CSAADYEQYF.

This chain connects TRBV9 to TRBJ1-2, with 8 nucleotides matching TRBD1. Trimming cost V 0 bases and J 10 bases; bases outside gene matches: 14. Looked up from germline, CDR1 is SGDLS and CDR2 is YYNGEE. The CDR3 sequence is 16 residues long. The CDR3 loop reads CASSVDHDRGPRDYTF. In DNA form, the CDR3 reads TGTGCCAGCAGCGTAGACCATGACAGGGGCCCCAGGGACTACACCTTC.

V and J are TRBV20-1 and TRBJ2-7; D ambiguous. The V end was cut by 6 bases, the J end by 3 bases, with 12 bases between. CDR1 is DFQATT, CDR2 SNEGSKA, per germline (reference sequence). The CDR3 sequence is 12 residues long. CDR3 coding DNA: TGCAGTGCCAAGCATGGAGTCTACGAGCAGTACTTC. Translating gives CSAKHGVYEQYF.

CDR3 DNA: TGCAGTGCTAGACGGGGCGGTGAGCAGTTCTTC. Residues: CSARRGGEQFF. This rearrangement joins TRBV20-1 to TRBJ2-1; D is possibly TRBD1 or TRBD2 (5 bases each). Germline CDR1 DFQATT, CDR2 SNEGSKA (reference sequence). The length of the CDR3 is 11 residues. V lost 2 bases and J 9 bases, leaving 8 bases between the germline ends.

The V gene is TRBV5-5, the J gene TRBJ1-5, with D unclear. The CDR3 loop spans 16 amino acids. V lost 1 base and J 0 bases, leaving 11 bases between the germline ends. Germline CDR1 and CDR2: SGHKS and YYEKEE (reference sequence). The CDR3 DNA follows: TGTGCCAGCAGCTTGCAGCCAGATCTTAGCAATCAGCCCCAGCATTTT. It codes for CASSLQPDLSNQPQHF.

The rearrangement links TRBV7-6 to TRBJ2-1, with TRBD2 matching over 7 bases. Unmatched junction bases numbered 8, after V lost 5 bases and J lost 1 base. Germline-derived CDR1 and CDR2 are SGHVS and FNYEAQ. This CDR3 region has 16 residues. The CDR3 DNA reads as TGTGCCAGCAGCCCCAGCGGGACCTCTTCCTACAATGAGCAGTTCTTC. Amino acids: CASSPSGTSSYNEQFF.

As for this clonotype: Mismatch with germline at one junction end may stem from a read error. CDR3 loop: CSVYIYTSSYEQYF. CDR3 nucleotides: TGCAGCGTTTATATATATACTAGCTCCTACGAGCAATACTTC. This chain joins TRBV29-1 and TRBJ2-7; a possible D gene is TRBD2 (6 bases). Per germline, CDR1 SQVTM and CDR2 ANQGSEA. The CDR3 has 14 amino acids.

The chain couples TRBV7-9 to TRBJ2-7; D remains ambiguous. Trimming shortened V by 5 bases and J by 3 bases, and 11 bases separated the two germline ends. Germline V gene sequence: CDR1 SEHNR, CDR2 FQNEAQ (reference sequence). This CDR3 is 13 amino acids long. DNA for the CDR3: TGTGCCAGCAGCCAACTTCCGGACTACGAGCAGTACTTC. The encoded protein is CASSQLPDYEQYF.

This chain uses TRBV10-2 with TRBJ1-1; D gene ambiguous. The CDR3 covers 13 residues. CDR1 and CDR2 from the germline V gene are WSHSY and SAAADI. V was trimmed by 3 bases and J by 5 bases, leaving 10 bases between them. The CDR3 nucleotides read TGCGCCAGCAGTGAAGAGGTTCGGACTGAAGCTTTCTTT. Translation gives CASSEEVRTEAFF.

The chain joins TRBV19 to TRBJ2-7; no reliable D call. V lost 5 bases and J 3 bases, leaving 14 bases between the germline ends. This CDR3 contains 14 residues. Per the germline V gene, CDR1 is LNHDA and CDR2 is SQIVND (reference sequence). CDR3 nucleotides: TGTGCCAGTAGTGCCGGGTGGGGAAACTACGAGCAGTACTTC. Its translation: CASSAGWGNYEQYF.

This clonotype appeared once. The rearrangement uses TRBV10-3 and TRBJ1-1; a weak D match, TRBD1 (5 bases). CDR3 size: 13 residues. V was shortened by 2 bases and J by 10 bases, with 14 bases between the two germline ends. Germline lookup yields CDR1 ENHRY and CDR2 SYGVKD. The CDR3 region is CAISEGGDGGAFF. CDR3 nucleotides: TGTGCCATCAGTGAGGGAGGGGACGGTGGAGCTTTCTTT.

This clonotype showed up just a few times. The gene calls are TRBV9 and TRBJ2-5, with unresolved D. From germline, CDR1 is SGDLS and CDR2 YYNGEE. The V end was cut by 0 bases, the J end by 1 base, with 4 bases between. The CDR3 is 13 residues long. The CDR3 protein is CASSVASQETQYF. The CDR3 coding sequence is TGTGCCAGCAGCGTAGCCAGCCAAGAGACCCAGTACTTC.

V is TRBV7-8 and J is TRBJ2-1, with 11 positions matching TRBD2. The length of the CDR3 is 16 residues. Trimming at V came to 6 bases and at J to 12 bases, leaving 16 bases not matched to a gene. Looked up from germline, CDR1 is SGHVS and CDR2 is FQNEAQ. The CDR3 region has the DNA TGTGCCAGCAGACTTCCCTCTAGCGGGGGGCCCGATGGGCAGTTCTTC. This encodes CASRLPSSGGPDGQFF.

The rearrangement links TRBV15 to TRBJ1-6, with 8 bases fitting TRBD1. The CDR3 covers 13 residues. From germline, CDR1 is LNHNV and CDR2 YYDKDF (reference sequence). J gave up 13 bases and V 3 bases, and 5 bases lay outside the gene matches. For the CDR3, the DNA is TGTGCCACCAGCAGGGACAGGGTTTCCCCCCTCCACTTT. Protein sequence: CATSRDRVSPLHF.

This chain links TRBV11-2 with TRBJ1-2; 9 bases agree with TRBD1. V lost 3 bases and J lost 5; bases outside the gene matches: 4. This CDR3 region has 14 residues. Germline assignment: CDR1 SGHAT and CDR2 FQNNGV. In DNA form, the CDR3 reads TGTGCCAGCAGCTTCGACAGGGGGGATTATGGCTACACCTTC. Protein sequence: CASSFDRGDYGYTF.

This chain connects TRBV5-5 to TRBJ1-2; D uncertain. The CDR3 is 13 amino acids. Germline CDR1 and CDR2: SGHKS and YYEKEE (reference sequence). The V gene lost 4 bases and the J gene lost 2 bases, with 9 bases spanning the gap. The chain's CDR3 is CASSPDTNYGYTF. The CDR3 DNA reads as TGTGCCAGCAGCCCCGACACGAACTATGGCTACACCTTC.

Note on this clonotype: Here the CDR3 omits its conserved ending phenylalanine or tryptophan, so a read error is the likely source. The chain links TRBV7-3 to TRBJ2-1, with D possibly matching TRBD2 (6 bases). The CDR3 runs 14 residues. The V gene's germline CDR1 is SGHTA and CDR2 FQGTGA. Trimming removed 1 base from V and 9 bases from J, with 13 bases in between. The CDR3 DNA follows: TGTGCCAGCAGCTTAAGGCGGGCCGGGGGTGAGCAGTTCTAC. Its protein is CASSLRRAGGEQFY.

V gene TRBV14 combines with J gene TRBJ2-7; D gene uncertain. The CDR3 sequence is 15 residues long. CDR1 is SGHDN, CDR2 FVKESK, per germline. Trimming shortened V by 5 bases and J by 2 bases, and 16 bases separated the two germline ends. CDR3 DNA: TGTGCCAGCAGCGAAGGGCAGCCAATGCCCTACGAGCAGTACTTC. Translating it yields CASSEGQPMPYEQYF.